These 24 T cell receptor beta chains were all obtained from the same sample, sequenced in a study of blood T cell repertoires in COVID-19. Assay: immunoSEQ multiplex PCR; the TCRdb copy retains only in-frame clones and omits some. The sample records approximately 140,000 clones, 60% to 85% being singletons. Sequencing was done on a sample of peripheral blood. Every receptor here comes from a man aged 45 to 65 with acute or convalescent COVID-19.

The rearrangement joins TRBV9 to TRBJ2-1, with D possibly matching TRBD2 (6 bases). Germline lookup yields CDR1 SGDLS and CDR2 YYNGEE. The CDR3 has 17 residues. Trimming pared 0 bases from V and 0 bases from J, leaving 13 bases between. The CDR3: CASSVVSGVGSYNEQFF. For the CDR3, the DNA is TGTGCCAGCAGCGTAGTATCGGGGGTAGGCTCCTACAATGAGCAGTTCTTC.

The chain carries TRBV5-1 and TRBJ1-2; D gene unclear. CDR3 size: 15 residues. V lost 0 bases to trimming and J lost 6 bases, with 15 bases between them. The V gene's germline CDR1 is SGHRS and CDR2 YFSETQ. The CDR3 reads CASSLEPGRLHGYTF. The CDR3 DNA sequence: TGCGCCAGCAGCTTGGAACCGGGAAGGCTCCATGGCTACACCTTC.

This clone has just a few counts. The V call is TRBV7-3, the J call TRBJ1-4; perhaps TRBD1 as D (5 bases). The CDR3 runs 15 residues. The germline V and J ends were trimmed by 0 bases and 5 bases, with 10 bases remaining between them. From germline, CDR1 is SGHTA and CDR2 FQGTGA. CDR3 in amino acids: CASSLTGGDNEKLFF. CDR3 nucleotide sequence: TGTGCCAGCAGCTTAACGGGGGGAGACAATGAAAAACTGTTTTTT.

This chain links TRBV10-2 with TRBJ2-7; TRBD2 matches at 12 bases. Trimming at V came to 3 bases and at J to 4 bases, leaving 4 bases not matched to a gene. Germline V gene sequence: CDR1 WSHSY, CDR2 SAAADI. The CDR3 is made up of 15 amino acids. The CDR3 is CASSDPSGGAYEQYV. The CDR3 DNA is TGCGCCAGCAGTGACCCTAGCGGGGGGGCTTACGAGCAGTACGTC.

This chain joins TRBV2 and TRBJ1-2, with 9 nucleotides matching TRBD1. Germline V gives CDR1 SNHLY, CDR2 FYNNEI. After removal of 10 bases from V and 10 bases from J, the junction contained 10 bases not matched to a gene. CDR3 length: 12 residues. CDR3 in amino acids: CANEEGQGTYTF. The CDR3 DNA is TGTGCCAACGAGGAAGGACAGGGGACCTACACCTTC.

This rearrangement joins TRBV5-6 to TRBJ1-1; 8 nucleotides line up with TRBD1. The CDR3 covers 17 residues. The ends lost 1 base at V and 4 bases at J; junction bases unmatched: 12. CDR1 and CDR2 from the germline V gene are SGHDT and YYEEEE. This chain's CDR3 is CASSLYSRGRGRTEAFF. In DNA, the CDR3 is TGTGCCAGCAGCTTGTACTCCAGGGGGCGAGGGCGCACTGAAGCTTTCTTT.

This sequence joins TRBV2 and TRBJ1-2, with D possibly being TRBD1 (5 bases). This CDR3 has 12 amino acids. Germline V gene data show CDR1 as SNHLY and CDR2 as FYNNEI. Trimming cost V 8 bases and J 3 bases, with 10 bases left between them. The CDR3 region is CASCGRDYGYTF. The CDR3 DNA sequence: TGTGCCAGCTGCGGCAGGGACTATGGCTACACCTTC.

The CDR3 loop is CAISESGTSGGANTGELFF. The CDR3 DNA sequence: TGTGCCATCAGTGAGTCCGGGACTAGCGGGGGCGCGAACACCGGGGAGCTGTTTTTT. This chain links TRBV10-3 with TRBJ2-2; 14 bases map to TRBD2. Trimming took 0 bases from V and 0 from J; bases not matched to a gene: 3. This CDR3 region has 19 residues. Germline CDR1 and CDR2: ENHRY and SYGVKD.

This clone was counted between two and nine times. This chain joins TRBV6-4 and TRBJ1-2; 7 bases match TRBD1. This CDR3 has 13 residues. Germline trimming cut 6 bases from V and 11 bases from J; bases unmatched to any gene: 12. Per germline, CDR1 MRHNA and CDR2 SNTAGT. The CDR3 DNA sequence: TGTGCCAGCAGCCCCGACCGGGACAGCCGTTACACCTTC. Protein: CASSPDRDSRYTF.

The rearrangement uses TRBV24-1 and TRBJ2-3; perhaps TRBD1 as D (6 bases). CDR1 is KGHDR, CDR2 SFDVKD, per germline. This CDR3 has 17 residues. V was cut by 0 bases and J by 0 bases, with 12 bases left in between. DNA of the CDR3: TGTGCCACCAGTGATTTGCGGGACATCGCTAGCACAGATACGCAGTATTTT. It yields the protein CATSDLRDIASTDTQYF.

The CDR3 protein is CASSLLEGANSPLHF. The CDR3 DNA reads as TGTGCCAGCAGCCTCCTGGAGGGGGCTAATTCACCCCTCCACTTT. The chain links TRBV6-6 to TRBJ1-6, with TRBD1 matching 7 bases. This CDR3 has 15 residues. J lost 6 bases, V lost 6 bases, and 8 bases had no gene match. Germline assignment: CDR1 MNHNY and CDR2 SVGAGI (reference sequence).

The chain carries TRBV7-3 and TRBJ2-2; D is unresolved. Germline V gives CDR1 SGHTA, CDR2 FQGTGA. The CDR3 is made up of 15 amino acids. Trimming removed 2 bases from V and 1 base from J, with 8 bases in between. DNA of the CDR3: TGTGCCAGCAGCTTATCCACGGGGAACACCGGGGAGCTGTTTTTT. Protein sequence: CASSLSTGNTGELFF.

V gene TRBV27 combines with J gene TRBJ2-1; possibly TRBD1 for D (5 bases). The germline gives CDR1 MNHEY, CDR2 SMNVEV (reference sequence). Trimming removed 4 bases from V and 0 bases from J, with 10 bases in between. The CDR3 has 15 amino acids. CDR3 coding DNA: TGTGCCAGCAGTTCTCGACAGACCTCCTACAATGAGCAGTTCTTC. Translation gives CASSSRQTSYNEQFF.

The chain has TRBV30 and TRBJ2-3, with D possibly being TRBD1 (6 bases). The germline V and J ends were trimmed by 4 bases and 2 bases, with 10 bases remaining between them. Germline V gives CDR1 GTSNPN, CDR2 SVGIG (reference sequence). The CDR3 is 13 amino acids. This chain's CDR3 is CAWTRGFTDTQYF. CDR3 bases: TGTGCCTGGACCAGGGGTTTCACAGATACGCAGTATTTT.

The chain combines TRBV5-6 with TRBJ2-4; perhaps TRBD2 as D (6 bases). V was shortened by 4 bases and J by 8 bases, with 16 bases between the two germline ends. Per germline, CDR1 SGHDT and CDR2 YYEEEE. This CDR3 is 14 amino acids long. CDR3 loop: CASSLRTGVDIQYF. DNA for the CDR3: TGTGCCAGCAGCCTAAGGACGGGGGTGGACATTCAGTACTTC.

V gene TRBV2 combines with J gene TRBJ2-3; the match to TRBD2 covers 12 bases. J was trimmed by 4 bases and V by 4 bases; bases with no gene match: 9. This CDR3 is built from 17 residues. Germline CDR1 and CDR2: SNHLY and FYNNEI. The CDR3 region is CASSGRTSGVGADTQYF. The DNA for the CDR3 is TGTGCCAGCAGTGGTCGGACTAGCGGGGTAGGCGCAGATACGCAGTATTTT.

V is TRBV5-6 and J is TRBJ1-2; D may be TRBD1 (6 bases). Germline CDR1 reads SGHDT; CDR2 reads YYEEEE. This CDR3 is 15 amino acids long. Trimming took off 0 bases at V and 2 bases at J, with 11 bases between the two ends. This CDR3 is CASSLAGGQNYGYTF. For the CDR3, the DNA is TGTGCCAGCAGCTTGGCCGGGGGGCAGAACTATGGCTACACCTTC.

V is TRBV5-1 and J is TRBJ1-5; D gene uncertain. Germline lookup yields CDR1 SGHRS and CDR2 YFSETQ. V lost 5 bases, J lost 4 bases, and 10 bases lay in between. This CDR3 has 13 residues. The CDR3 nucleotides read TGCGCCAGCAGGGGAGGTTGGAATCAGCCCCAGCATTTT. It codes for CASRGGWNQPQHF.

The rearrangement uses TRBV10-3 and TRBJ2-5; 11 bases agree with TRBD2. Trimming removed 0 bases from V and 4 bases from J; junction bases left unmatched: 7. The CDR3 is made up of 17 amino acids. Germline-derived CDR1 and CDR2 are ENHRY and SYGVKD. The chain's CDR3 is CAISESSASGGRETQYF. The CDR3 DNA reads TGTGCCATCAGTGAGTCGAGTGCTAGCGGGGGGAGAGAGACCCAGTACTTC.

CDR3 region: CSGGHNTEAFF. The CDR3 nucleotides are TGCAGCGGGGGACATAACACTGAAGCTTTCTTT. J is TRBJ1-1 and V is TRBV29-1; perhaps TRBD1 as D (6 bases). The germline V gene has CDR1 SQVTM and CDR2 ANQGSEA. V shed 7 bases and J shed 2 bases, with 8 bases lying between them. The CDR3 covers 11 residues.

In its sample, this clone was seen once. The chain employs TRBV30 and TRBJ1-1; a possible D gene is TRBD1 (5 bases). The length of the CDR3 is 11 residues. Germline values: CDR1 GTSNPN, CDR2 SVGIG (reference sequence). CDR3 sequence: CGGHRNTEAFF. DNA for the CDR3: TGTGGAGGACATAGGAACACTGAAGCTTTCTTT.

The rearrangement uses TRBV6-5 and TRBJ1-2; D gene ambiguous. The V end was cut by 6 bases, the J end by 0 bases, with 14 bases between. CDR3 size: 15 residues. CDR1 is MNHEY, CDR2 SVGAGI, per germline. The CDR3 DNA reads TGTGCCAGCAGAGATACGCCGGCGGCTAACTATGGCTACACCTTC. Translating gives CASRDTPAANYGYTF.

The chain employs TRBV4-2 and TRBJ2-1; D perhaps matches TRBD1 (6 bases). This CDR3 is built from 15 residues. The germline V gene encodes CDR1 LGHNA and CDR2 YNFKEQ. With 0 bases removed from V and 6 bases from J, the gap between germline ends came to 12 bases. CDR3 residues: CASSQDLTGFNEQFF. CDR3 sequence (DNA): TGTGCCAGCAGCCAAGATCTAACAGGGTTCAATGAGCAGTTCTTC.

The J gene is TRBJ1-2, the V gene TRBV28; 7 bases agree with TRBD1. CDR3 size: 14 residues. Germline CDR1 and CDR2: MDHEN and SYDVKM. The J segment lost 2 bases and the V segment lost 6 bases, leaving 6 bases of the junction unmatched. The CDR3 sequence: CASRLGQTNYGYTF. The CDR3 nucleotides read TGTGCCAGCAGATTGGGACAGACAAACTATGGCTACACCTTC.